This TCR beta chain was sequenced for a study of shared clonotypes between healthy human individuals. About the research overall: Per donor, three plates held CD4 naive cells, three held CD4 memory, two held CD8 naive and one held CD8 memory.

In the authors' methods: ImmunoSEQ yielded junction-only sequences lacking quality scores, so filtering differed. Method: immunoSEQ multiplex PCR; TCRdb's copy keeps in-frame clones and lacks some. V and J calls and clone size follow that table, whereas D and trimming were derived from the DNA. Found here are roughly 2.4 million clones, 90% to 97% of them singletons; the top ten hold around 0.13%. This CDR3 is built from 12 residues. Germline V gives CDR1 SEHNR, CDR2 FQNEAQ (reference sequence). V was trimmed by 5 bases and J by 7 bases, leaving 8 bases between them. The TCR originated in a man between 18 and 35 years old in good health. Sequencing was done on a sample of naive CD4+ T cells sorted from blood. The sample's subset: CD45RA+ positively selected. The chain recombines TRBV7-9 with TRBJ2-2; D is unresolved. The CDR3 nucleotides read TGTGCCAGCAGCCCCTGGAGCGGGGAGCTGTTTTTT. This gives the protein CASSPWSGELFF.